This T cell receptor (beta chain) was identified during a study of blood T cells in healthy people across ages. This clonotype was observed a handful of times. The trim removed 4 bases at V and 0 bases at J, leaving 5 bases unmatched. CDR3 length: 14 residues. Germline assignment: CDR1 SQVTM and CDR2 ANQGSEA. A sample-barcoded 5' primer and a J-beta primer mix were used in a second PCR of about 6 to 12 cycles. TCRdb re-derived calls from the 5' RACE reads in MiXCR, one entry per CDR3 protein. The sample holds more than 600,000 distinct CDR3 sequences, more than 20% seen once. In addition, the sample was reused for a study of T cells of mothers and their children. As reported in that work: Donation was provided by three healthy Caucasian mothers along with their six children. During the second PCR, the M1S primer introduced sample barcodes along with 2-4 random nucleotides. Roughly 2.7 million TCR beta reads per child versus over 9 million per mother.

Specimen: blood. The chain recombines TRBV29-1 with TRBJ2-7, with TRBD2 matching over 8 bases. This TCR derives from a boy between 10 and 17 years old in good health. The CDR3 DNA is TGCAGCGTTGGCCGGAGCGGGGGCTCCTACGAGCAGTACTTC. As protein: CSVGRSGGSYEQYF.